One sample yielded the 31 T cell receptor beta chains listed below, sequenced in a study of blood T cell repertoires in COVID-19. The assay was immunoSEQ multiplex PCR, and TCRdb's table has in-frame clones only and misses some. The sample shows fewer than 400,000 clones, around 90% of them seen only once. The sample was peripheral blood. The receptors were gathered from a human donor in a cohort sampled during active COVID-19.

The chain combines TRBV3-1 (or the pseudogene TRBV3-2) with TRBJ2-5; possible D gene TRBD2, 6 bases. Germline values: CDR1 LGHDT, CDR2 YNNKEL (reference sequence). Trimming pared 6 bases from V and 2 bases from J, leaving 13 bases between. CDR3 length: 14 residues. CDR3 nucleotide sequence: TGTGCCAGCAGGCACGGGGGAGGTCAAGAGACCCAGTACTTC. Translating gives CASRHGGGQETQYF.

This clone has a single count. The V and J genes are TRBV6-1 and TRBJ2-7, with a weak D call TRBD2 (5 bases). V was clipped by 1 base and J by 0 bases, with 13 bases between them. Germline CDR1 reads MNHNS; CDR2 reads SASEGT. The CDR3 totals 16 residues. CDR3 region: CASSEVLASRSYEQYF. The CDR3 region has the DNA TGTGCCAGCAGTGAAGTCCTGGCTAGCCGCTCCTACGAGCAGTACTTC.

The chain combines TRBV6-5 with TRBJ1-1; unclear D gene. Trimming left V 0 bases short and J 0 bases short, with 8 bases between. CDR1 is MNHEY and CDR2 is SVGAGI in the germline V gene. This CDR3 is built from 15 residues. CDR3 coding DNA: TGTGCCAGCAGTTACTCGGGCAACTTGAACACTGAAGCTTTCTTT. Its protein product is CASSYSGNLNTEAFF.

The chain recombines TRBV7-2 with TRBJ1-6, with D uncertain. Deletions cut 8 bases from V and 7 bases from J, with 12 bases between. The CDR3 extends over 13 amino acids. Germline CDR1 and CDR2: SGHTA and FQGNSA. The CDR3, as DNA: TGTGCCAGCGATGACACGGGGAATTCACCCCTCCACTTT. This gives the protein CASDDTGNSPLHF.

This clone was recorded once. The chain joins TRBV24-1 to TRBJ1-5, with 8 nucleotides matching TRBD1. The trim removed 3 bases at V and 5 bases at J, leaving 5 bases unmatched. The CDR3 runs 15 residues. CDR1 is KGHDR, CDR2 SFDVKD, per germline. The CDR3 sequence is CATSDNKQGDQPQHF. The CDR3 nucleotides are TGTGCCACCAGTGATAATAAACAGGGGGATCAGCCCCAGCATTTT.

The chain joins TRBV11-3 to TRBJ1-3; TRBD1 matches 9 bases. Germline V gene sequence: CDR1 SGHNT, CDR2 YENEEA. The CDR3 has 17 amino acids. V dropped 5 bases and J dropped 0; count of bases not matched to a gene: 8. The CDR3 DNA reads as TGTGCCAGCAGCGTTCCGGGACAGGGAAACTCTGGAAACACCATATATTTT. It translates to CASSVPGQGNSGNTIYF.

This chain uses TRBV9 with TRBJ1-1; tentatively, D is TRBD1 (6 bases). Between the trimmed V and J ends, which lost 6 bases and 2 bases, there was a span of 14 bases. There are 14 residues in the CDR3. Germline V gene lookup returns CDR1 SGDLS and CDR2 YYNGEE. CDR3 coding DNA: TGTGCCAGCAACCCGGACAGCCACAACACTGAAGCTTTCTTT. Amino acids: CASNPDSHNTEAFF.

J is TRBJ2-7 and V is TRBV19, with TRBD1 identical over 8 bases. The CDR3 is made up of 16 amino acids. Germline CDR1 is LNHDA and CDR2 is SQIVND (reference sequence). J was trimmed by 1 base and V by 6 bases; bases with no gene match: 11. CDR3 sequence: CASSHHRQGSSYEQYF. The CDR3 bases are TGTGCCAGTAGCCACCATCGACAGGGGTCTTCCTACGAGCAGTACTTC.

This clone was picked up a small number of times. V and J are TRBV6-4 and TRBJ2-3; 9 positions agree with TRBD1. V lost 3 bases, J lost 1 base, and 2 bases stayed unmatched. This CDR3 is built from 15 residues. Looked up from germline, CDR1 is MRHNA and CDR2 is SNTAGT. DNA for the CDR3: TGTGCCAGCAGTGAGGGACAGGGAGGCACAGATACGCAGTATTTT. It translates to CASSEGQGGTDTQYF.

Turning to this clone: This may be a read error, as it is one base from a much larger clone. The J gene is TRBJ2-1, the V gene TRBV10-3, with 14 bases lining up with TRBD2. Per germline, CDR1 ENHRY and CDR2 SYGVKD. The CDR3 has 15 amino acids. The V segment lost 2 bases and the J segment 6 bases; nucleotides outside the gene matches: 0. The CDR3 sequence: CAISEGTSGSNEQFF. The CDR3 DNA reads TGTGCCATCAGTGAGGGGACTAGCGGGAGCAATGAGCAGTTCTTC.

V is TRBV27 and J is TRBJ2-1; the match to TRBD1 covers 9 bases. The CDR3 sequence is 15 residues long. Germline V gene lookup returns CDR1 MNHEY and CDR2 SMNVEV (reference sequence). The junction had 5 bases not matched to a gene; V was cut back by 6 bases and J by 2 bases. The CDR3 loop is CASSPGTGTYNEQFF. The CDR3 DNA reads TGTGCCAGCAGCCCCGGGACAGGGACCTACAATGAGCAGTTCTTC.

The CDR3 reads CSVGAFTDTQYF. DNA of the CDR3: TGCAGCGTTGGAGCCTTCACAGATACGCAGTATTTT. The chain recombines TRBV29-1 with TRBJ2-3, with no clear D. CDR1 is SQVTM and CDR2 is ANQGSEA in the germline V gene. V lost 4 bases, J lost 2 bases, and 7 bases lay in between. The CDR3 has 12 residues.

The gene calls are TRBV2 and TRBJ1-2; D is unresolved. The CDR3 loop spans 12 amino acids. Germline V CDR1 and CDR2: SNHLY, FYNNEI. Trimming removed 1 base at V and 11 bases at J, with 11 bases between. The DNA of the CDR3 is TGTGCCAGCAGTGAAGACCGTGTTAGATACACCTTC. Translated, it gives CASSEDRVRYTF.

V and J are TRBV6-1 and TRBJ2-3, with 7 bases identical to TRBD2. The CDR3 sequence is 15 residues long. The germline gives CDR1 MNHNS, CDR2 SASEGT. V was pared by 1 base and J by 5 bases, with 6 bases of the junction left unmatched. CDR3 DNA: TGTGCCAGCAGTGAAGAGGGCGGGAGTATAGATACGCAGTATTTT. This sequence encodes CASSEEGGSIDTQYF.

V is TRBV6-1 and J is TRBJ2-4; D might be TRBD2 (5 bases). CDR1 is MNHNS and CDR2 is SASEGT in the germline V gene. V lost 0 bases, J lost 16 bases, and 10 bases lay in between. The CDR3 loop spans 11 amino acids. The CDR3 sequence: CASSEAMGVYF. As DNA, the CDR3 is TGTGCCAGCAGTGAAGCGATGGGAGTATACTTC.

The V gene is TRBV11-2, the J gene TRBJ2-5, with 11 bases lining up with TRBD2. The CDR3 loop spans 17 amino acids. From germline, CDR1 is SGHAT and CDR2 FQNNGV. The junction had 12 bases not matched to a gene; V was cut back by 5 bases and J by 4 bases. CDR3 nucleotides: TGTGCCAGCAGCCCCGGGACTAGCGGTCTAGCGGTAGAGACCCAGTACTTC. Its translation: CASSPGTSGLAVETQYF.

The rearrangement uses TRBV11-2 and TRBJ2-5; the D gene is possibly TRBD2 (7 bases). The V gene lost 5 bases and the J gene lost 4 bases, with 17 bases spanning the gap. The germline V gene encodes CDR1 SGHAT and CDR2 FQNNGV. CDR3 size: 15 residues. CDR3 region: CASSLRGGIGETQYF. CDR3 DNA: TGTGCCAGCAGCCTAAGGGGGGGAATAGGAGAGACCCAGTACTTC.

V usage is TRBV30 and J usage is TRBJ1-5, with a weak D call TRBD1 (6 bases). The V gene lost 0 bases and the J gene lost 5 bases, with 23 bases spanning the gap. This CDR3 comprises 18 residues. Germline V lookup: CDR1 GTSNPN, CDR2 SVGIG (reference sequence). The CDR3 bases are TGTGCCTGGAGTGTTGGTGTCTATCCGGGCAGGGGCGATCAGCCCCAGCATTTT. Translation gives CAWSVGVYPGRGDQPQHF.

This chain uses TRBV3-1 (or the pseudogene TRBV3-2) with TRBJ2-5, with D possibly being TRBD2 (6 bases). Germline values: CDR1 LGHDT, CDR2 YNNKEL (reference sequence). The length of the CDR3 is 14 residues. Trimming pared 5 bases from V and 8 bases from J, leaving 18 bases between. The CDR3 sequence: CASSGGSQVFTQYF. The CDR3 DNA follows: TGTGCCAGCAGCGGGGGGTCACAGGTTTTTACCCAGTACTTC.

This chain links TRBV19 with TRBJ2-2; 8 bases are a match to TRBD2. The J segment lost 5 bases and the V segment lost 6 bases, leaving 8 bases of the junction unmatched. The V gene's germline CDR1 is LNHDA and CDR2 SQIVND (reference sequence). The CDR3 extends over 15 amino acids. CDR3 sequence reads: CASSKGTRRTGELFF. Written as DNA, the CDR3 is TGTGCCAGTAGCAAAGGGACTAGAAGGACCGGGGAGCTGTTTTTT.

This clone was counted once. The chain couples TRBV4-1 to TRBJ2-7, with 8 bases matching TRBD2. The CDR3 loop spans 16 amino acids. Germline loops: CDR1 MGHRA, CDR2 YSYEKL. V lost 3 bases, J lost 1 base, and 8 bases stayed unmatched. CDR3 bases: TGCGCCAGCAGCCAGCCCGGGAGGGACGGTTCCTACGAGCAGTACTTC. It is translated as CASSQPGRDGSYEQYF.

The chain couples TRBV7-6 to TRBJ2-1; weak D call: TRBD2 (5 bases). The CDR3 runs 16 residues. Per the germline V gene, CDR1 is SGHVS and CDR2 is FNYEAQ. V lost 1 base and J 6 bases, leaving 16 bases between the germline ends. The chain's CDR3 is CASSLEYVSSGNEQFF. Written as DNA, the CDR3 is TGTGCCAGCAGCTTAGAATATGTCAGCAGCGGCAATGAGCAGTTCTTC.

This chain connects TRBV19 to TRBJ2-7; 8 bases are a match to TRBD1. The V and J ends lost 5 bases and 0 bases, in that order; junction bases with no gene match: 6. The CDR3 sequence is 15 residues long. Germline V CDR1 and CDR2: LNHDA, SQIVND (reference sequence). CDR3 loop: CASSSRQGSSYEQYF. The CDR3 nucleotides read TGTGCCAGTAGTTCCCGACAGGGGAGCTCCTACGAGCAGTACTTC.

The chain couples TRBV11-2 to TRBJ2-7, with D maybe TRBD1 (5 bases). V lost 6 bases, J lost 2 bases, and 14 bases lay in between. In germline, CDR1 is SGHAT, CDR2 FQNNGV. The CDR3 extends over 14 amino acids. The CDR3 coding sequence is TGTGCCAGCAGTTTCCGTGGGGCCACCTACGAGCAGTACTTC. Translating gives CASSFRGATYEQYF.

A note on this clone: Other DNA sequences in this sample translate to the same CDR3. The V gene is TRBV5-1, the J gene TRBJ1-6, with 9 bases matching TRBD1. This CDR3 region has 14 residues. Trimming removed 4 bases from V and 7 bases from J; junction bases left unmatched: 3. The germline V gene encodes CDR1 SGHRS and CDR2 YFSETQ. As DNA, the CDR3 is TGCGCCAGCAGCCGAGGACAGGGGAATTCACCCCTCCACTTT. This codes for CASSRGQGNSPLHF.

The V and J genes are TRBV11-1 and TRBJ2-5, with 8 nucleotides matching TRBD1. The CDR3 is 14 residues long. The V and J ends lost 5 bases and 7 bases, in that order; junction bases with no gene match: 9. Germline CDR1 and CDR2: SGHAT and FQDESV (reference sequence). CDR3 nucleotides: TGTGCCAGCAGCAAGACAGGGGAGGTCGGGACCCAGTACTTC. Its translation: CASSKTGEVGTQYF.

V usage is TRBV5-1 and J usage is TRBJ1-1; no reliable D call. Between the trimmed V and J ends, which lost 0 bases and 1 base, there was a span of 7 bases. The CDR3 sequence is 14 residues long. Per germline, CDR1 SGHRS and CDR2 YFSETQ. The CDR3 DNA sequence: TGCGCCAGCAGCTTGGTCGGGGAGAACACTGAAGCTTTCTTT. It encodes CASSLVGENTEAFF.

The V call is TRBV3-1 (or the pseudogene TRBV3-2), the J call TRBJ2-3, with 8 bases fitting TRBD2. Germline CDR1 reads LGHDT; CDR2 reads YNNKEL (reference sequence). Trimming cost V 0 bases and J 8 bases; bases outside gene matches: 10. This CDR3 has 16 amino acids. The CDR3 is CASSQDVVAGLGTQYF. The CDR3 coding sequence is TGTGCCAGCAGCCAAGATGTAGTAGCGGGATTAGGTACGCAGTATTTT.

The rearrangement uses TRBV19 and TRBJ2-1; D is ambiguous. Germline loops: CDR1 LNHDA, CDR2 SQIVND (reference sequence). The V end lost 8 bases, the J end lost 0 bases, and 20 bases lay between the germline ends. CDR3 length: 17 residues. CDR3 sequence reads: CASSLRLWILSYNEQFF. The CDR3 nucleotides are TGTGCCAGTTCTCTCAGGCTGTGGATCCTCTCCTACAATGAGCAGTTCTTC.

The rearrangement uses TRBV3-1 (or the pseudogene TRBV3-2) and TRBJ2-7, with D maybe TRBD1 (5 bases). CDR1 and CDR2 (germline): LGHDT, YNNKEL (reference sequence). Trimming pared 0 bases from V and 3 bases from J, leaving 12 bases between. The length of the CDR3 is 15 residues. The chain's CDR3 is CASSQEGLGFYEQYF. Written as DNA, the CDR3 is TGTGCCAGCAGCCAAGAGGGGCTGGGGTTCTACGAGCAGTACTTC.

The chain has TRBV6-2 or TRBV6-3 and TRBJ2-1, with TRBD2 identical over 9 bases. Germline V lookup: CDR1 MNHEY, CDR2 SVGEGT. The CDR3 contains 16 residues. Trimming at V came to 4 bases and at J to 7 bases, leaving 11 bases not matched to a gene. This CDR3 reads CASSSFLAGRGNEQFF. The CDR3 DNA reads as TGTGCCAGCAGTTCGTTCCTAGCGGGAAGAGGGAATGAGCAGTTCTTC.